This T cell receptor beta chain was identified in a study of breast tumors, draining lymph nodes, adjacent tissues. Study outcomes and limitations: Luminal-like breast cancer showed significantly greater tumor-nontumor repertoire similarity than basal-like breast cancer did. Tumor repertoires ranked between lymph nodes and nontumor tissue in diversity, with V and J gene preferences.

TCRdb re-called the multiplex PCR reads through MiXCR, storing one row per CDR3 protein. Among about 180,000 distinct CDR3 sequences listed, approximately 30% were seen once. The CDR3 is made up of 13 amino acids. V lost 0 bases to trimming and J lost 8 bases, with 13 bases between them. Germline V gene sequence: CDR1 DFQATT, CDR2 SNEGSKA (reference sequence). Axillary draining lymph nodes of breast cancer patients supplied the node samples. This clonotype was recorded many times. Its antigen is still unknown. This sequence joins TRBV20-1 and TRBJ1-2; D possibly corresponds to TRBD1 (5 bases). The sample comprised axillary lymph node tissue. The clonotype originates from a female donor with breast cancer. Some clones in this sample may be carry-over from other donors' samples. In DNA form, the CDR3 reads TGCAGTGCTAGAGATTTGACAGTCGGGGGCTACACCTTC. Encoded protein: CSARDLTVGGYTF.